These 27 T cell receptor beta chains were sequenced from one sample in a study of vaccination effects on CD4 cells after COVID-19. TCRdb keeps only in-frame clones here, not all; method: immunoSEQ multiplex PCR. The sample holds over 55,000 clones, 60% to 80% seen once. These receptors lack a known antigen. Under the ViraFEST assay, PBMC were stimulated with viral peptide pools so that antigen-specific CD4+ T cells expanded. Sequencing was performed afterwards. When nine to ten days of culture had elapsed, CD4+ T cells were isolated. Prior SARS-CoV-2 infection was absent in the vaccine recipients, as shown by negative nucleocapsid antibodies. The sequencing here drew on CD4+ T cells from PBMCs cultured with HCoV-OC43 spike peptides, taken before COVID-19 vaccination. Subset specified: HCoV-OC43 spike overlapping peptide pool stimulation. The receptors stem from a human donor who received a COVID-19 vaccine.

This clone has more than one count but fewer than ten. V is TRBV11-2 and J is TRBJ1-1; D gene unclear. CDR1 is SGHAT, CDR2 FQNNGV, per germline. The CDR3 runs to 15 residues. The ends were cut back, 1 base at V and 3 bases at J, with 12 bases in the middle. CDR3 sequence: CASSLGQLRHTEAFF. DNA for the CDR3: TGTGCCAGCAGCTTAGGGCAGTTGAGACACACTGAAGCTTTCTTT.

This clone was seen a handful of times. The J gene is TRBJ1-3, the V gene TRBV13; 7 bases are shared with TRBD1. Trimming cost V 5 bases and J 4 bases; bases outside gene matches: 11. The CDR3 runs 16 residues. Germline-derived CDR1 and CDR2 are PRHDT and FYEKMQ (reference sequence). For the CDR3, the DNA is TGTGCCAGCAGCCGATGGACAGGACACTTAGGAAACACCATATATTTT. Protein product: CASSRWTGHLGNTIYF.

The J gene is TRBJ1-2, the V gene TRBV10-2; 7 nucleotides agree with TRBD1. The J segment lost 3 bases and the V segment lost 10 bases, leaving 8 bases of the junction unmatched. CDR1 and CDR2 from the germline V gene are WSHSY and SAAADI. The CDR3 extends over 13 amino acids. The CDR3 spells CATRQGVDYGYTF. The DNA for the CDR3 is TGCGCCACGCGACAGGGTGTGGACTATGGCTACACCTTC.

The rearrangement joins TRBV4-3 to TRBJ1-2; D is unclear. CDR3 size: 15 residues. Trimming stripped 0 bases from V and 3 bases from J, with 11 bases between. Germline V gene lookup returns CDR1 LGHNA and CDR2 YSLEER. In DNA form, the CDR3 reads TGCGCCAGCAGCCAAGACCGGGGAGTCGACTATGGCTACACCTTC. Its translation is CASSQDRGVDYGYTF.

The genes are TRBV5-1 and TRBJ2-3, with a tentative D call TRBD1 (5 bases). The CDR3 runs to 15 residues. CDR1 and CDR2 from the germline V gene are SGHRS and YFSETQ. Trimming pared 4 bases from V and 0 bases from J, leaving 12 bases between. The CDR3 bases are TGCGCCAGCAGCCCGCGGCAGGGTAGCACAGATACGCAGTATTTT. Its translation is CASSPRQGSTDTQYF. The complete variable domain, with remaining parts taken from reference TRBV5-1 and TRBJ2-3, reads KAGVTQTPRYLIKTRGQQVTLSCSPISGHRSVSWYQQTPGQGLQFLFEYFSETQRNKGNFPGRFSGRQFSNSRSEMNVSTLELGDSALYLCASSPRQGSTDTQYFGPGTRLTVL.

The chain has TRBV3-1 (or the pseudogene TRBV3-2) and TRBJ1-4; D call uncertain. V gave up 1 base and J gave up 11 bases, with 8 bases separating them. The CDR3 sequence is 12 residues long. Germline CDR1 reads LGHDT; CDR2 reads YNNKEL (reference sequence). The CDR3 nucleotides read TGTGCCAGCAGCCAAGGAAGTTCCAAACTGTTTTTT. This gives the protein CASSQGSSKLFF.

The chain recombines TRBV3-1 (or the pseudogene TRBV3-2) with TRBJ1-1; no firm D call. V was pared by 5 bases and J by 3 bases, with 10 bases between. Germline loops: CDR1 LGHDT, CDR2 YNNKEL (reference sequence). This CDR3 region has 13 residues. CDR3 residues: CASSRKWDTEAFF. CDR3 DNA: TGTGCCAGCAGCAGGAAATGGGACACTGAAGCTTTCTTT.

This sequence joins TRBV27 and TRBJ2-5, with 9 bases fitting TRBD1. V lost 2 bases, J lost 5 bases, and 24 bases stayed unmatched. In germline, CDR1 is MNHEY, CDR2 SMNVEV (reference sequence). This CDR3 spans 21 amino acids. The DNA for the CDR3 is TGTGCCAGCAGTTTAGATCCTTTTATCCCGGGACAGGGAAGGATCTGGGAGACCCAGTACTTC. It translates to CASSLDPFIPGQGRIWETQYF.

The rearrangement uses TRBV6-6 and TRBJ1-1; maybe TRBD1 (5 bases). CDR1 MNHNY and CDR2 SVGAGI come from the germline V gene (reference sequence). Trimming took 4 bases from V and 4 from J, leaving 10 bases between them. This CDR3 contains 13 residues. The CDR3 nucleotides read TGTGCCAGCAGTTTACAGGTTTCCACTGAAGCTTTCTTT. Protein sequence: CASSLQVSTEAFF.

The chain recombines TRBV19 with TRBJ1-3, with D unresolved. Deletions cut 8 bases from V and 4 bases from J, with 15 bases between. Germline loops: CDR1 LNHDA, CDR2 SQIVND (reference sequence). This CDR3 is built from 14 residues. The CDR3 region has the DNA TGTGCCAGTCTAAACTTCGACGGGGGAAACACCATATATTTT. As protein: CASLNFDGGNTIYF.

The V and J genes are TRBV3-1 (or the pseudogene TRBV3-2) and TRBJ1-1; TRBD1 aligns across 9 bases. The V and J ends lost 6 bases and 5 bases, in that order; junction bases with no gene match: 4. CDR3 length: 13 residues. Germline V lookup: CDR1 LGHDT, CDR2 YNNKEL (reference sequence). The CDR3 protein is CASSKTGGTEAFF. The CDR3 bases are TGTGCCAGCAGTAAGACAGGGGGTACTGAAGCTTTCTTT.

The DNA for the CDR3 is TGTGCCAGCAGCGTAGGGGAGGGGGCTCTGGGGGTGACCCAGTACTTC. This sequence encodes CASSVGEGALGVTQYF. This chain joins TRBV9 and TRBJ2-5; tentatively, D is TRBD1 or TRBD2 (7 bases each). Germline-derived CDR1 and CDR2 are SGDLS and YYNGEE. This CDR3 contains 16 residues. Between the trimmed V and J ends, which lost 0 bases and 7 bases, there was a span of 19 bases.

The CDR3 loop is CASSEGLAGGQETQYF. CDR3 bases: TGTGCCAGCAGTGAAGGACTAGCGGGGGGGCAAGAGACCCAGTACTTC. This rearrangement joins TRBV2 to TRBJ2-5; the match to TRBD2 covers 14 bases. J gave up 2 bases and V 1 base, and 0 bases lay outside the gene matches. The CDR3 has 16 residues. In germline, CDR1 is SNHLY, CDR2 FYNNEI.

V gene TRBV6-5 combines with J gene TRBJ2-5; tentatively, D is TRBD1 or TRBD2 (5 bases each). This CDR3 region has 15 residues. Deletions cut 7 bases from V and 9 bases from J, with 24 bases between. Germline CDR1 reads MNHEY; CDR2 reads SVGAGI. The CDR3 region is CASKLFRGTELAQYF. The CDR3, as DNA: TGTGCCAGCAAACTCTTTAGAGGGACGGAGTTGGCCCAGTACTTC.

This clone was picked up a small number of times. The rearrangement uses TRBV18 and TRBJ1-5; 9 positions match TRBD1. The germline V gene encodes CDR1 KGHSH and CDR2 LQKENI. With 3 bases clipped from V and 7 bases from J, the junction kept 7 bases outside the gene matches. This CDR3 region has 15 residues. CDR3 protein: CASSPDRGSKQPQHF. In DNA, the CDR3 is TGTGCCAGCTCACCGGACAGGGGTTCGAAACAGCCCCAGCATTTT.

V is TRBV2 and J is TRBJ1-5; no definite D call. With 2 bases removed from V and 4 bases from J, the gap between germline ends came to 9 bases. The CDR3 length is 14 residues. Germline V lookup: CDR1 SNHLY, CDR2 FYNNEI. CDR3 in amino acids: CASSERRSNQPQHF. The CDR3 nucleotides are TGTGCCAGCAGTGAAAGGCGGTCTAATCAGCCCCAGCATTTT. The complete variable domain, with remaining parts taken from reference TRBV2 and TRBJ1-5, reads EPEVTQTPSHQVTQMGQEVILRCVPISNHLYFYWYRQILGQKVEFLVSFYNNEISEKSEIFDDQFSVERPDGSNFTLKIRSTKLEDSAMYFCASSERRSNQPQHFGDGTRLSIL.

The genes are TRBV5-1 and TRBJ2-5, with 13 bases lining up with TRBD2. This CDR3 contains 16 residues. V was pared by 2 bases and J by 3 bases, with 4 bases of the junction left unmatched. Germline lookup yields CDR1 SGHRS and CDR2 YFSETQ. CDR3 region: CASSFRLAGGKETQYF. The CDR3 coding sequence is TGCGCCAGCAGCTTTCGACTAGCGGGGGGAAAAGAGACCCAGTACTTC.

The V call is TRBV11-2, the J call TRBJ2-3, with D uncertain. In germline, CDR1 is SGHAT, CDR2 FQNNGV. The length of the CDR3 is 11 residues. The CDR3 region is CSTAKTDTQYF. In nucleotides, the CDR3 is TGTTCCACTGCCAAGACAGATACGCAGTATTTT. Using reference TRBV11-2 and TRBJ2-3 for the parts outside the CDR3, the full variable domain is EAGVAQSPRYKIIEKRQSVAFWCNPISGHATLYWYQQILGQGPKLLIQFQNNGVVDDSQLPKDRFSAERLKGVDSTLKIQPAKLEDSAVYLCSTAKTDTQYFGPGTRLTVL.

The chain is built from TRBV19 and TRBJ2-3; 8 bases align to TRBD2. Losses at the gene ends were 7 bases for V and 5 bases for J; bases not matched to a gene: 11. Germline V CDR1 and CDR2: LNHDA, SQIVND (reference sequence). This CDR3 contains 15 residues. In DNA, the CDR3 is TGTGCCAGTACCAGCGGGGGTGCGGGAGGAGATACGCAGTATTTT. Translated, it gives CASTSGGAGGDTQYF.

This clone was recorded a few times. The chain employs TRBV28 and TRBJ1-6; D may be TRBD1 (6 bases). The germline gives CDR1 MDHEN, CDR2 SYDVKM. This CDR3 has 12 amino acids. Trimming removed 9 bases from V and 10 bases from J, with 13 bases in between. The CDR3 nucleotides are TGTGCCAGTAGGACAGAGAAATCACCCCTCCACTTT. It is translated as CASRTEKSPLHF.

The chain links TRBV9 to TRBJ1-6, with D possibly TRBD1 on 5 matching bases. Germline V CDR1 and CDR2: SGDLS, YYNGEE. V was shortened by 3 bases and J by 5 bases, with 12 bases between the two germline ends. This CDR3 is 15 amino acids long. In DNA form, the CDR3 reads TGTGCCAGCAGCGCCCGGGACTACCATAATTCACCCCTCCACTTT. Translating it yields CASSARDYHNSPLHF. Complete variable domain (other parts from reference TRBV9 and TRBJ1-6): DSGVTQTPKHLITATGQRVTLRCSPRSGDLSVYWYQQSLDQGLQFLIQYYNGEERAKGNILERFSAQQFPDLHSELNLSSLELGDSALYFCASSARDYHNSPLHFGNGTRLTVT.

This chain joins TRBV6-6 and TRBJ2-7; D is possibly TRBD1 (5 bases). CDR1 is MNHNY and CDR2 is SVGAGI in the germline V gene (reference sequence). CDR3 length equals 14 residues. The V end was cut by 0 bases, the J end by 5 bases, with 11 bases between. The CDR3: CASSYSGAENEQYV. CDR3 nucleotides: TGTGCCAGCAGTTACTCAGGGGCGGAGAACGAGCAGTACGTC.

V usage is TRBV4-1 and J usage is TRBJ2-4; possibly TRBD1 or TRBD2 for D (6 bases each). The germline CDR1 and CDR2 sequences are MGHRA and YSYEKL. CDR3 length equals 17 residues. Trimming removed 0 bases at V and 3 bases at J, with 15 bases between. For the CDR3, the DNA is TGCGCCAGCAGCCAAGATCTAAGAGGGGGGAACAAAAACATTCAGTACTTC. Translation gives CASSQDLRGGNKNIQYF.

The gene calls are TRBV6-4 and TRBJ2-7; 8 bases fit TRBD1. V lost 6 bases and J lost 1; bases outside the gene matches: 17. Germline values: CDR1 MRHNA, CDR2 SNTAGT. The CDR3 covers 18 residues. CDR3 sequence (DNA): TGTGCCAGCAGCCCCCCCGGGACAGGTCCGCGTCCTTCCTACGAGCAGTACGTC. Protein product: CASSPPGTGPRPSYEQYV.

V usage is TRBV7-2 and J usage is TRBJ1-5; perhaps TRBD1 as D (5 bases). Germline CDR1 SGHTA, CDR2 FQGNSA. V shed 4 bases and J shed 0 bases, with 13 bases lying between them. The CDR3 covers 16 residues. The DNA of the CDR3 is TGTGCCAGCAGCTCCCAGGGAGGGCTTAGCAATCAGCCCCAGCATTTT. It encodes CASSSQGGLSNQPQHF.

This chain joins TRBV7-2 and TRBJ2-3; D is uncertain. V lost 7 bases, J lost 2 bases, and 10 bases lay in between. Germline V gene sequence: CDR1 SGHTA, CDR2 FQGNSA. The CDR3 is made up of 13 amino acids. CDR3 in DNA: TGTGCCAGCATTAGGATCACCACAGATACGCAGTATTTT. Translation gives CASIRITTDTQYF.

The table lists this clone with a few counts. The gene calls are TRBV6-2 or TRBV6-3 and TRBJ2-1, with D possibly being TRBD1 (6 bases). V was cut by 4 bases and J by 0 bases, with 10 bases left in between. CDR3 length: 15 amino acids. The V gene's germline CDR1 is MNHEY and CDR2 SVGEGT. The DNA of the CDR3 is TGTGCCAGCAGTTTAGGACAGATCTCCTACAATGAGCAGTTCTTC. The encoded protein is CASSLGQISYNEQFF.